This TCR beta chain derives from a study of CD8 T cells in ankylosing spondylitis. This clonotype was recorded many times. Each CDR3 protein is one row after TCRdb ran MiXCR on the 5' RACE reads. The sample has fewer than 350,000 distinct CDR3 sequences, roughly 11% seen once; the top ten hold roughly 9.5%. The V end lost 3 bases, the J end lost 5 bases, and 16 bases lay between the germline ends. There are 15 residues in the CDR3. This TCR was sampled from a female donor with ankylosing spondylitis or in good health (not recorded which). This chain joins TRBV12-3 or TRBV12-4 and TRBJ1-2, with a tentative D call TRBD1 (6 bases). The source material was blood, either unsorted or a sorted T cell fraction (not recorded which). CDR3 in amino acids: CASSLAMGGRYGYTF. For the CDR3, the DNA is TGTGCCAGCAGTTTGGCAATGGGGGGCCGGTATGGCTACACCTTC.